This T cell receptor beta chain comes out of a study of blood T cells in healthy people across ages. This clonotype was detected a few times. Its antigen is not identified. Next came a second PCR, run for about 7 to 12 cycles, which used a sample-barcoded 5' primer along with a J-beta primer mix. TCRdb processed the 5' RACE reads anew with MiXCR; each CDR3 protein has one entry. The data contain hundreds of thousands of distinct CDR3 sequences, just over 55% of them singletons. Study results and limitations: Roughly linear declines in TCR beta diversity per million T cells occurred with age. A greater number of naive CD4+ cells and higher diversity distinguished long-lived donors from aged donors.

This CDR3 contains 13 residues. Germline V lookup: CDR1 MGHRA, CDR2 YSYEKL. The V end lost 7 bases, the J end lost 9 bases, and 17 bases lay between the germline ends. The V call is TRBV4-1, the J call TRBJ2-3; tentative D call: TRBD1 (6 bases). The clonotype comes from a middle-aged man in good health. Input material: blood. The CDR3, as DNA: TGCGCCAGCACCCCAGTGGGGACAAAAACGCAGTATTTT. This encodes CASTPVGTKTQYF.